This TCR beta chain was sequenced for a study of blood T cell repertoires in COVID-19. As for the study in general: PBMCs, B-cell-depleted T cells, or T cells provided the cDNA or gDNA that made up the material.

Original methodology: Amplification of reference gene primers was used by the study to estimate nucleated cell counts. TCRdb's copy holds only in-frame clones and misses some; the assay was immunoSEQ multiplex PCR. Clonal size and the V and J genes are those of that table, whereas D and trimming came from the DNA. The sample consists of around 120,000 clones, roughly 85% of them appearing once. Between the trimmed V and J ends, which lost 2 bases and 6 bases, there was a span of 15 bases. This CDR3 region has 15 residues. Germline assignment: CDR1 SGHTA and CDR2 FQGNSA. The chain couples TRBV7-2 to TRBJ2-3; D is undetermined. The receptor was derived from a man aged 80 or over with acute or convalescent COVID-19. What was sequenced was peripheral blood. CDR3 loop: CASSLTSLQYDTQYF. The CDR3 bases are TGTGCCAGCAGCTTAACTTCCCTGCAATACGATACGCAGTATTTT.